This TCR beta chain comes out of a study of radiotherapy plus CTLA-4 blockade in lung cancer. Across the whole study: Disease control was present in 25% to 35% of patients, and objective responses in under 20%.

The study's findings and limits: Subsequent to radiotherapy plus ipilimumab, tumor-derived TCR clones underwent expansion in blood.

With regard to this clone: The antigen is unknown.

Produced via immunoSEQ multiplex PCR; TCRdb's table is partial and in-frame only. Here the sample spans about 49,000 clones, around 83% being singletons. Germline lookup yields CDR1 MNHEY and CDR2 SVGAGI. CDR3 length equals 15 residues. The V end lost 0 bases, the J end lost 8 bases, and 16 bases lay between the germline ends. The sequencing here drew on peripheral blood, taken from a patient treated with radiotherapy plus ipilimumab. The genes are TRBV6-5 and TRBJ1-1; the D gene is possibly TRBD1 (6 bases). The clonotype was recovered from a human donor with non-small cell lung cancer whose response to radiotherapy plus ipilimumab could not be evaluated. The chain's CDR3 is CASSYSFLGAREAFF. The CDR3 nucleotides are TGTGCCAGCAGTTACTCGTTTCTGGGGGCAAGGGAAGCTTTCTTT.